The 5 T cell receptor beta chains below all came from one sample that was sequenced in a study of quantifying T cell responses using KT2 cells. In the study overall: Reverse transcription used primers in the TCR alpha and beta constant regions.

Each cDNA got a UMI-containing oligo ligated at its 3' end. The first PCR ran roughly 4 cycles with an equimolar RC1.1 and RC1.2 beta primer mix. Each CDR3 protein is one row after TCRdb ran MiXCR on the UMI-ligation and nested PCR reads. Among around 35,000 distinct CDR3 sequences listed, about a tenth were seen once. Material: PBMCs spiked with cells of the T cell clone KT2. Receptor source: a human donor.

Ten or more counts support this clonotype. This chain uses TRBV3-1 with TRBJ2-5; D ambiguous. This CDR3 spans 14 amino acids. Trimming pared 5 bases from V and 5 bases from J, leaving 15 bases between. Germline CDR1 LGHDT, CDR2 YNNKEL (reference sequence). CDR3 region: CASSTPVAGETQYF. In DNA form, the CDR3 reads TGTGCCAGCAGCACCCCCGTTGCCGGGGAGACCCAGTACTTC.

CDR3 in DNA: TGTGCCAGCTCACCAGGAGAGACCCAGTACTTC. It specifies CASSPGETQYF. This chain uses TRBV18 with TRBJ2-5; D uncertain. The V gene's germline CDR1 is KGHSH and CDR2 LQKENI. The V end was cut by 2 bases, the J end by 4 bases, with 2 bases between. The CDR3 totals 11 residues.

This clonotype was picked up a small number of times. The V and J genes are TRBV4-1 and TRBJ2-1, with D unclear. V was cut by 3 bases and J by 10 bases, with 13 bases left in between. This CDR3 has 13 amino acids. The germline V gene has CDR1 MGHRA and CDR2 YSYEKL. CDR3 residues: CASSHGLDREQFF. In DNA form, the CDR3 reads TGCGCCAGCAGCCATGGTCTGGATAGGGAGCAGTTCTTC.

The gene calls are TRBV20-1 and TRBJ2-3; 8 bases align to TRBD2. The germline CDR1 and CDR2 sequences are DFQATT and SNEGSKA (reference sequence). Germline trimming cut 2 bases from V and 2 bases from J; bases unmatched to any gene: 6. The CDR3 has 15 residues. CDR3: CSARSGGVFTDTQYF. The CDR3 nucleotides read TGCAGTGCTAGATCGGGGGGGGTGTTCACAGATACGCAGTATTTT.

The chain uses TRBV20-1 and TRBJ2-3; the match to TRBD2 covers 13 bases. The CDR3 sequence is 17 residues long. CDR1 and CDR2 from the germline V gene are DFQATT and SNEGSKA (reference sequence). The V and J ends lost 0 bases and 8 bases, in that order; junction bases with no gene match: 11. The CDR3 coding sequence is TGCAGTGCTAGAGATCCGACGGGGACTAGCGGGATAGTTACGCAGTATTTT. Translating it yields CSARDPTGTSGIVTQYF.